A selection of T cell receptor beta chains follows, all from one sample in a study of identical twins. In TCRdb, the 5' RACE reads were re-called with MiXCR into one record per CDR3 protein. The top ten clones hold 0.25% to 0.3% of a sample with about 1.7 million distinct CDR3 sequences, about 32% of them seen once. The sequenced material came from cord blood. These receptors all stem from a newborn girl in good health. The CDR3 runs from the conserved cysteine through the conserved F or W. A D gene is named only where the DNA matches it firmly. Size is stated for part of the rows, as once, few or many counts, or as a class when the clone is expanded.

v_call	clone_size	j_call	d_call	cdr3_aa	cdr3_nt
TRBV2	.	TRBJ2-5	.	CASAQSSAQETQYF	TGTGCCAGCGCCCAATCTAGCGCCCAAGAGACCCAGTACTTC
TRBV4-2	few	TRBJ2-7	TRBD2	CASSPLRASGSLSSSYEQYF	TGTGCCAGCAGCCCCCTGAGGGCTAGCGGGAGTTTAAGTAGTTCCTACGAGCAGTACTTC
TRBV5-1	.	TRBJ2-7	TRBD2	CASRASGSRDNEQYF	TGCGCCAGCAGGGCTAGCGGGAGTAGAGACAATGAGCAGTACTTC
TRBV20-1	few	TRBJ1-1	.	CSASSLDTEAFF	TGCAGTGCTAGTAGTTTGGACACTGAAGCTTTCTTT
TRBV29-1	many	TRBJ2-6	.	CSVDPGANVLTF	TGCAGCGTTGACCCTGGGGCCAACGTCCTGACTTTC
TRBV9	few	TRBJ1-5	.	CASSVATDQPQHF	TGTGCCAGCAGCGTAGCTACTGATCAGCCCCAGCATTTT
TRBV6-6	.	TRBJ1-1	.	CASSYRDPWGAFF	TGTGCCAGCAGTTACAGGGACCCCTGGGGAGCTTTCTTT
TRBV7-8	few	TRBJ1-6	.	CASSFRAGASPLHF	TGTGCCAGCAGCTTTAGGGCAGGAGCTTCACCCCTCCACTTT
TRBV24-1	.	TRBJ2-1	TRBD2	CATSDWRAGGLNDEQFF	TGTGCCACCAGTGATTGGCGAGCGGGAGGGCTGAACGATGAGCAGTTCTTC
TRBV20-1	few	TRBJ2-3	.	CSAREPRYTDTQYF	TGCAGTGCTAGAGAGCCTCGTTACACAGATACGCAGTATTTT
TRBV10-3	.	TRBJ1-6	TRBD1	CAISVQGNSPLHF	TGTGCCATCAGTGTACAGGGGAATTCACCCCTCCACTTT
TRBV19	few	TRBJ2-1	TRBD2	CASSIRPSGGSYNEQFF	TGTGCCAGTAGTATACGCCCTAGCGGGGGCTCCTACAATGAGCAGTTCTTC
TRBV27	.	TRBJ2-7	TRBD1	CASSYARGQGYEQYF	TGTGCCAGCAGTTACGCCCGGGGACAGGGCTACGAGCAGTACTTC
TRBV12-3/TRBV12-4	.	TRBJ2-5	.	CASSWTDKETQYF	TGTGCCAGCAGTTGGACAGATAAAGAGACCCAGTACTTC
TRBV6-5	.	TRBJ2-1	.	CASSSSSLRAEQFF	TGTGCCAGCAGTTCAAGTTCATTAAGGGCTGAGCAGTTCTTC
TRBV6-1	few	TRBJ2-1	TRBD2	CASSANLLAGGPGEQFF	TGTGCCAGCAGCGCCAATCTTCTAGCGGGGGGGCCTGGTGAGCAGTTCTTC
TRBV12-3/TRBV12-4	.	TRBJ2-7	TRBD2	CASSPRDYLHYNEQYF	TGTGCCAGCAGTCCAAGGGACTATCTTCACTACAATGAGCAGTACTTC
TRBV4-1	.	TRBJ2-4	TRBD2	CASSQILAGFGEQYF	TGCGCCAGCAGCCAAATCCTAGCGGGGTTCGGGGAGCAGTACTTC
TRBV20-1	few	TRBJ2-1	TRBD2	CSASQGTRFQFF	TGCAGTGCTAGTCAAGGGACTAGATTCCAGTTCTTC
TRBV28	.	TRBJ1-2	.	CASSGDGGPLYGYTF	TGTGCCAGCAGTGGCGACGGGGGCCCCCTCTATGGCTACACCTTC
TRBV7-2	.	TRBJ2-7	.	CASSYLPWDIYYEQYF	TGTGCCAGCAGCTATTTGCCCTGGGACATCTACTACGAGCAGTACTTC
TRBV20-1	.	TRBJ2-1	TRBD2	CGQRLAPKGHEQFF	TGCGGACAAAGACTAGCGCCCAAGGGCCATGAGCAGTTCTTC
TRBV30	.	TRBJ2-3	.	CAWSVARVMASDTQYF	TGTGCCTGGAGTGTAGCCCGGGTCATGGCGTCAGATACGCAGTATTTT
TRBV28	.	TRBJ2-7	.	CASSLPGTLSCEQYF	TGTGCCAGCAGTTTGCCCGGGACTCTCTCCTGCGAGCAGTACTTC
TRBV6-1	.	TRBJ1-5	.	CASSEAAGIPQHF	TGTGCCAGCAGTGAAGCGGCGGGAATCCCCCAGCATTTT
TRBV4-2	.	TRBJ2-5	TRBD2	CASSQDTGGQYF	TGTGCCAGCAGCCAAGATACGGGGGGGCAGTACTTC
TRBV12-3/TRBV12-4	.	TRBJ2-7	.	CASSFSSAKLLEQYF	TGTGCCAGCAGTTTCTCTAGTGCGAAGCTCCTTGAGCAGTACTTC
TRBV6-2/TRBV6-3	once	TRBJ2-7	TRBD2	CASSYSIGLAGLSYEQYF	TGTGCCAGCAGTTACTCGATTGGACTAGCGGGACTCTCCTACGAGCAGTACTTC
TRBV6-1	.	TRBJ2-1	TRBD2	CASSEGRGGFGGEQFF	TGTGCCAGCAGTGAAGGGCGGGGGGGATTCGGTGGTGAGCAGTTCTTC
TRBV20-1	.	TRBJ2-7	TRBD2	CSARVWEGPGNEQYF	TGCAGTGCTAGAGTGTGGGAGGGCCCGGGTAATGAGCAGTACTTC
TRBV5-1	.	TRBJ2-7	.	CASSWTTSSYEQYF	TGCGCCAGCAGCTGGACTACAAGCTCCTACGAGCAGTACTTC
TRBV12-3/TRBV12-4	few	TRBJ1-1	.	CASSFPGWTEAFF	TGTGCCAGCAGTTTCCCTGGTTGGACTGAAGCTTTCTTT
TRBV5-6	.	TRBJ2-7	.	CASSLVTVRYNEQYF	TGTGCCAGCAGCTTGGTGACAGTTAGGTACAATGAGCAGTACTTC
TRBV5-1	few	TRBJ2-7	.	CASRRGGPLSEQYF	TGCGCCAGCAGACGAGGAGGTCCTTTGAGTGAGCAGTACTTC
TRBV20-1	few	TRBJ1-1	.	CSGRRGLITEAFF	TGCAGCGGGAGGAGGGGGTTGATTACTGAAGCTTTCTTT
TRBV5-5	few	TRBJ2-7	.	CASSSQEQGIGEQYF	TGTGCCAGCAGCTCGCAAGAACAGGGAATAGGCGAGCAGTACTTC
TRBV29-1	.	TRBJ1-1	TRBD1	CSVSIWTGMNTEAFF	TGCAGCGTTTCAATCTGGACAGGAATGAACACTGAAGCTTTCTTT
TRBV18	.	TRBJ2-3	TRBD2	CASSPRREVYTDTQYF	TGTGCCAGCTCACCTAGGCGGGAGGTATACACAGATACGCAGTATTTT
TRBV25-1	.	TRBJ2-3	.	CASSEAHFSGRTDTQYF	TGTGCCAGCAGTGAAGCTCATTTTAGCGGACGCACAGATACGCAGTATTTT
TRBV2	.	TRBJ2-7	.	CASRWTSYEQYF	TGTGCCAGCAGATGGACTTCCTACGAGCAGTACTTC
TRBV7-9	.	TRBJ1-2	.	CASSWSHGGYTF	TGTGCCAGCAGCTGGAGCCATGGTGGCTACACCTTC
TRBV12-3/TRBV12-4	.	TRBJ2-2	TRBD1	CASSLEGQGAGELFF	TGTGCCAGCAGTTTGGAGGGACAGGGGGCCGGGGAGCTGTTTTTT
TRBV4-2	.	TRBJ2-2	TRBD2	CASSQGPSGVSGELFF	TGTGCCAGCAGCCAAGGGCCTAGCGGGGTTAGCGGGGAGCTGTTTTTT
TRBV7-6	.	TRBJ2-3	.	CASSSNLALSSTDTRYF	TGTGCCAGCAGCTCCAATCTAGCTCTATCTAGCACAGATACGCGGTATTTT
TRBV7-7	.	TRBJ2-2	.	CASSLRSGANTGELFF	TGTGCCAGCAGCTTAAGGTCCGGGGCGAACACCGGGGAGCTGTTTTTT
TRBV28	.	TRBJ2-6	.	CASRGHLSSGANVLTF	TGTGCCAGCAGGGGACACCTCTCCTCTGGGGCCAACGTCCTGACTTTC
TRBV28	.	TRBJ2-3	TRBD2	CASSSYFSGISTDTQYF	TGTGCCAGCAGTTCCTATTTTAGCGGGATAAGCACAGATACGCAGTATTTT
TRBV2	.	TRBJ2-7	.	CASSEIGMRGSRYEQYF	TGTGCCAGCAGTGAGATCGGGATGAGGGGCTCCCGCTACGAGCAGTACTTC